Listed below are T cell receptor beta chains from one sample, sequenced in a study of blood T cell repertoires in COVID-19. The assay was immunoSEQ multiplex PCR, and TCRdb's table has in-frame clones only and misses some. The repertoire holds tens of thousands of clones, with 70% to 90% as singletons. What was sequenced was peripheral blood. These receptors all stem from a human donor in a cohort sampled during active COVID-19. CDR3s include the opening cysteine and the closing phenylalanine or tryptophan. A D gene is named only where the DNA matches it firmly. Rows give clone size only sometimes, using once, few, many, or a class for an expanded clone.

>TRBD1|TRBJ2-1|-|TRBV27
CASWTGGEQFF
TGTGCCAGCTGGACAGGGGGTGAGCAGTTCTTC
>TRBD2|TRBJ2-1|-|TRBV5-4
CASSPTGTRTNEQFF
TGTGCCAGCAGCCCGACCGGGACTAGAACAAATGAGCAGTTCTTC
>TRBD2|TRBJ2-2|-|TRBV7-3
CASREGRGATGELFF
TGTGCCAGCAGAGAAGGGAGGGGTGCCACCGGGGAGCTGTTTTTT
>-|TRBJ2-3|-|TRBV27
CASRPAAANTQYF
TGTGCCAGCAGACCTGCGGCGGCCAATACGCAGTATTTT
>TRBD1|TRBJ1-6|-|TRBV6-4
CARAGQGHNSPLHF
TGTGCCAGAGCGGGACAGGGGCATAATTCACCCCTCCACTTT
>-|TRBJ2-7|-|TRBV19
CASSTVPQGLYEQYF
TGTGCCAGTAGTACCGTACCCCAAGGACTTTACGAGCAGTACTTC
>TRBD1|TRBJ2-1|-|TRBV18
CASSPGQGSYNEQFF
TGTGCCAGCTCCCCGGGACAGGGATCGTACAATGAGCAGTTCTTC
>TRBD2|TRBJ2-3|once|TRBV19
CASTGREGHPDTQYF
TGTGCCAGTACTGGGCGGGAGGGCCACCCAGATACGCAGTATTTT
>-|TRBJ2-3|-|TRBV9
CASSVDGTTTGRTDTQYF
TGTGCCAGCAGCGTAGATGGCACCACGACAGGACGCACAGATACGCAGTATTTT
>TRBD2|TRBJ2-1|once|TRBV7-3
CASSPTLAAVGKGHSYNEQFF
TGTGCCAGCAGCCCGACGCTAGCGGCCGTTGGCAAAGGTCACTCCTACAATGAGCAGTTCTTC
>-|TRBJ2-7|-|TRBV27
CASSLSAGISYEQYF
TGTGCCAGCAGTTTATCGGCAGGGATCTCCTACGAGCAGTACTTC
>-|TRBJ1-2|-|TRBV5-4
CASSIPRAGGYTF
TGTGCCAGCAGCATCCCCAGGGCCGGCGGCTACACCTTC
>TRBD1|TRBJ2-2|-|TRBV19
CASSLTGGDTGELFF
TGTGCCAGTAGCCTAACAGGGGGCGACACCGGGGAGCTGTTTTTT
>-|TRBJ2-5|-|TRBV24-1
CATSAGQETQYF
TGTGCCACCAGTGCAGGGCAAGAGACCCAGTACTTC
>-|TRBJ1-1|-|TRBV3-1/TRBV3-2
CASSPPGPEAFF
TGTGCCAGCAGCCCTCCAGGGCCTGAAGCTTTCTTT
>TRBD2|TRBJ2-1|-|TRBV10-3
CAIKPPGLAGGHTTNEQFF
TGTGCCATCAAGCCCCCGGGACTAGCGGGAGGACATACTACCAATGAGCAGTTCTTC
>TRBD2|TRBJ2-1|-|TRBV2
CASSDISGQNNEQFF
TGTGCCAGCAGTGACATTAGCGGGCAAAACAATGAGCAGTTCTTC
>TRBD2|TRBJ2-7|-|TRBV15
CATSRGSGGYYEQYF
TGTGCCACCAGCAGAGGTTCGGGAGGATACTACGAGCAGTACTTC
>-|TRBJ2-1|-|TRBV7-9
CASSLASSYNEQFF
TGTGCCAGCAGCTTAGCGTCTAGTTACAATGAGCAGTTCTTC
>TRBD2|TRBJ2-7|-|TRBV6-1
CASSVRPGTSSYEQYF
TGTGCCAGCAGTGTACGCCCCGGGACTAGTTCCTACGAGCAGTACTTC
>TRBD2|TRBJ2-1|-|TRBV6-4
CASSQLAGGLNEQFF
TGTGCCAGCAGTCAACTAGCGGGAGGGCTAAATGAGCAGTTCTTC
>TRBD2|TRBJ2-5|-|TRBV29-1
CSVPDLAGAPETQYF
TGCAGCGTTCCCGATTTAGCGGGAGCCCCCGAGACCCAGTACTTC
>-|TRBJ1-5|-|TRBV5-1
CASSLEPGSDQPQHF
TGCGCCAGCAGCTTGGAGCCAGGGTCCGATCAGCCCCAGCATTTT
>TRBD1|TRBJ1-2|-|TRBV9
CASSTGQELNYGYTF
TGTGCCAGCAGCACCGGACAGGAGTTAAACTATGGCTACACCTTC
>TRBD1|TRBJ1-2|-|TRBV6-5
CASRWTGGIYGYTF
TGTGCCAGCAGATGGACAGGGGGCATCTATGGCTACACCTTC
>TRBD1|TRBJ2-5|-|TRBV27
CASSSTGQGETQYF
TGTGCCAGCAGTTCAACGGGACAGGGGGAGACCCAGTACTTC
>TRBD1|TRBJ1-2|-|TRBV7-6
CASSPRQGSNYGYTF
TGTGCCAGCAGCCCTCGACAGGGATCAAACTATGGCTACACCTTC
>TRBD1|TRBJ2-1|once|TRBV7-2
CASSGVQGAAYNEQFF
TGTGCCAGCAGCGGAGTGCAGGGGGCTGCCTACAATGAGCAGTTCTTC
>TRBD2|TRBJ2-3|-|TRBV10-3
CAISESSMGLAYF
TGTGCCATCAGTGAGTCGAGTATGGGACTAGCGTATTTT
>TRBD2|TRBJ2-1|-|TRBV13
CASSNLGGGRNEQFF
TGTGCCAGCAGCAACTTGGGGGGAGGGCGGAATGAGCAGTTCTTC
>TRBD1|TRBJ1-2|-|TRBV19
CASRTGGNYGYTF
TGTGCCAGTAGGACAGGGGGTAACTATGGCTACACCTTC
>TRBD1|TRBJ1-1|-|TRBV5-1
CASSRGQVDTEAFF
TGCGCCAGCAGCCGGGGACAGGTCGACACTGAAGCTTTCTTT
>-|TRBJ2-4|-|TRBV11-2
CASTLGRTRDGKNIQYF
TGTGCCAGCACCTTAGGAAGGACAAGAGATGGCAAAAACATTCAGTACTTC